One and the same sample provided the 32 T cell receptor beta chains below, sequenced in a study of T cells in Graves' hyperthyroidism and ophthalmopathy. The source material, RNA transcripts, was used to amplify TCR beta CDR3 regions. An initial round of RT-PCR targeting the TCR CDR3 relied on the HTBI primer set. TCRdb analysed the multiplex PCR reads with MiXCR anew, one entry per CDR3 protein. The sample comprises hundreds of thousands of distinct CDR3 sequences, 15% to 19% of which are singletons, and approximately 14% rests with the top ten. The material sequenced was blood. The receptors come from a woman aged 18-29 years with Graves' hyperthyroidism.

In its sample, this clonotype was seen many times. The chain combines TRBV11-2 with TRBJ1-5; D is unclear. The CDR3 length is 15 residues. V lost 0 bases to trimming and J lost 0 bases, with 6 bases between them. Germline CDR1 is SGHAT and CDR2 is FQNNGV. CDR3 sequence (DNA): TGTGCCAGCAGCTTAGAGCCTTATAGCAATCAGCCCCAGCATTTT. Amino acids: CASSLEPYSNQPQHF.

V and J are TRBV9 and TRBJ2-1; 8 bases line up with TRBD2. Germline lookup yields CDR1 SGDLS and CDR2 YYNGEE. Trimming removed 4 bases from V and 1 base from J; junction bases left unmatched: 10. The CDR3 is 17 amino acids. This CDR3 is CASSPGGGGASYNEQFF. The CDR3 nucleotides read TGTGCCAGCAGCCCGGGGGGGGGGGGAGCTTCCTACAATGAGCAGTTCTTC.

At least ten counts were recorded for this clonotype. The chain links TRBV7-3 to TRBJ2-1; D is ambiguous. The CDR3 has 13 residues. Germline V gives CDR1 SGHTA, CDR2 FQGTGA. Trimming cost V 0 bases and J 5 bases, with 5 bases left between them. The CDR3 here is CASSLTFDNEQFF. The CDR3 region has the DNA TGTGCCAGCAGCTTAACGTTTGACAATGAGCAGTTCTTC. The full variable domain, completed using reference TRBV7-3 and TRBJ2-1, is GAGVSQTPSNKVTEKGKYVELRCDPISGHTALYWYRQSLGQGPEFLIYFQGTGAADDSGLPNDRFFAVRPEGSVSTLKIQRTERGDSAVYLCASSLTFDNEQFFGPGTRLTVL.

This clonotype was found a few times. The genes are TRBV19 and TRBJ2-7, with 8 bases fitting TRBD1. V trimming: 3 bases; J trimming: 2 bases; junction bases outside the gene matches: 6. Germline V gene sequence: CDR1 LNHDA, CDR2 SQIVND (reference sequence). CDR3 size: 15 residues. The CDR3 coding sequence is TGTGCCAGTAGTATGAGGACAGGGAGTACCTACGAGCAGTACTTC. Protein product: CASSMRTGSTYEQYF. Complete variable domain (other parts from reference TRBV19 and TRBJ2-7): DGGITQSPKYLFRKEGQNVTLSCEQNLNHDAMYWYRQDPGQGLRLIYYSQIVNDFQKGDIAEGYSVSREKKESFPLTVTSAQKNPTAFYLCASSMRTGSTYEQYFGPGTRLTVT.

This clonotype was observed a few times. The chain is built from TRBV5-1 and TRBJ2-4; D is unclear. Germline V CDR1 and CDR2: SGHRS, YFSETQ. The ends were cut back, 0 bases at V and 8 bases at J, with 9 bases in the middle. The CDR3 loop spans 13 amino acids. The CDR3 nucleotides are TGCGCCAGCAGCTTGGAGAGCCAGGACATTCAGTACTTC. Amino acids: CASSLESQDIQYF.

With respect to this clonotype: This may stem from a read error, because a much larger clone lies one nucleotide away. The V and J genes are TRBV20-1 and TRBJ2-7; TRBD2 might be the D (6 bases). The CDR3 covers 15 residues. Germline V gives CDR1 DFQATT, CDR2 SNEGSKA (reference sequence). The CDR3 DNA follows: TGCAGTGTTAGAGGGGACTCCGGCTGGTCCTACGAGCAGTACTTC. It specifies CSVRGDSGWSYEQYF.

This clonotype was seen many times. V and J are TRBV7-2 and TRBJ2-1, with D perhaps TRBD2 (7 bases). Germline V lookup: CDR1 SGHTA, CDR2 FQGNSA. With 2 bases removed from V and 3 bases from J, the gap between germline ends came to 14 bases. This CDR3 has 16 amino acids. The DNA for the CDR3 is TGTGCCAGCAGCTTAAGGTCGGGGGGCATCTACAATGAGCAGTTCTTC. It is translated as CASSLRSGGIYNEQFF. Variable domain in full (rest from reference TRBV7-2 and TRBJ2-1): GAGVSQSPSNKVTEKGKDVELRCDPISGHTALYWYRQSLGQGLEFLIYFQGNSAPDKSGLPSDRFSAERTGGSVSTLTIQRTQQEDSAVYLCASSLRSGGIYNEQFFGPGTRLTVL.

This clonotype was counted a few times. The chain combines TRBV7-9 with TRBJ2-1; 9 nucleotides match TRBD1. Germline V CDR1 and CDR2: SEHNR, FQNEAQ (reference sequence). The CDR3 is 15 residues long. The V and J ends lost 5 bases and 6 bases, in that order; junction bases with no gene match: 8. The CDR3 DNA reads as TGTGCCAGCAGCCCATCGGGACAGGGTTTCAATGAGCAGTTCTTC. Protein: CASSPSGQGFNEQFF.

This clonotype was seen many times. The gene calls are TRBV28 and TRBJ2-3; 7 nucleotides agree with TRBD1. Germline CDR1 MDHEN, CDR2 SYDVKM. The V and J ends lost 7 bases and 0 bases, in that order; junction bases with no gene match: 13. The CDR3 runs to 17 residues. CDR3 coding DNA: TGTGCCAGCACCTGGTTAGGTGCAGGGGGTAGCACAGATACGCAGTATTTT. Protein: CASTWLGAGGSTDTQYF.

This clonotype was counted ten times or more. The V call is TRBV20-1, the J call TRBJ2-5; 12 bases line up with TRBD2. The CDR3 is 16 amino acids. Germline-derived CDR1 and CDR2 are DFQATT and SNEGSKA (reference sequence). Unmatched junction bases numbered 10, after V lost 1 base and J lost 7 bases. The CDR3 loop is CSARGWTSGAGGTQYF. The CDR3 DNA sequence: TGCAGTGCTAGAGGTTGGACTAGCGGGGCCGGAGGGACCCAGTACTTC.

The chain combines TRBV28 with TRBJ2-7; D uncertain. CDR1 is MDHEN, CDR2 SYDVKM, per germline. Between the trimmed V and J ends, which lost 3 bases and 7 bases, there was a span of 13 bases. CDR3 length: 13 residues. CDR3 DNA: TGTGCCAGCAGTTTGTCTGGGGTCGGGGAGCAGTACTTC. Translated, it gives CASSLSGVGEQYF.

This clonotype was seen ten or more times. The gene calls are TRBV7-2 and TRBJ1-3, with TRBD1 as a possible D gene (5 bases). This CDR3 is 14 amino acids long. Trimming removed 6 bases at V and 2 bases at J, with 11 bases between. Germline CDR1 is SGHTA and CDR2 is FQGNSA. CDR3 residues: CASSWGTAGNTIYF. The CDR3 DNA reads as TGTGCCAGCAGTTGGGGGACTGCTGGAAACACCATATATTTT. Variable domain in full (rest from reference TRBV7-2 and TRBJ1-3): GAGVSQSPSNKVTEKGKDVELRCDPISGHTALYWYRQSLGQGLEFLIYFQGNSAPDKSGLPSDRFSAERTGGSVSTLTIQRTQQEDSAVYLCASSWGTAGNTIYFGEGSWLTVV.

This clonotype was seen more than once but under ten times. The rearrangement links TRBV27 to TRBJ1-2, with 7 nucleotides matching TRBD1. Per germline, CDR1 MNHEY and CDR2 SMNVEV (reference sequence). The J segment lost 5 bases and the V segment lost 2 bases, leaving 5 bases of the junction unmatched. This CDR3 has 14 residues. The CDR3 nucleotides read TGTGCCAGCAGTTTAAAAGGGACAGCATATGGCTACACCTTC. This codes for CASSLKGTAYGYTF.

This clonotype showed up many times. The CDR3 sequence: CASSLGVGRFPVYEQYF. In nucleotides, the CDR3 is TGTGCCAGCAGCTTAGGTGTTGGGCGATTCCCTGTCTACGAGCAGTACTTC. This chain links TRBV7-3 with TRBJ2-7, with D hard to call. CDR1 is SGHTA and CDR2 is FQGTGA in the germline V gene. The CDR3 is made up of 17 amino acids. V lost 2 bases, J lost 3 bases, and 20 bases lay in between.

V usage is TRBV7-2 and J usage is TRBJ2-5, with 13 bases aligning to TRBD2. CDR1 and CDR2 (germline): SGHTA, FQGNSA. The junction had 6 bases not matched to a gene; V was cut back by 5 bases and J by 3 bases. The CDR3 has 16 amino acids. The CDR3 DNA follows: TGTGCCAGCAGCCTTTCCGGGACTAGCGGGGAAGAGACCCAGTACTTC. Translated, it gives CASSLSGTSGEETQYF. Variable domain in full (rest from reference TRBV7-2 and TRBJ2-5): GAGVSQSPSNKVTEKGKDVELRCDPISGHTALYWYRQSLGQGLEFLIYFQGNSAPDKSGLPSDRFSAERTGGSVSTLTIQRTQQEDSAVYLCASSLSGTSGEETQYFGPGTRLLVL.

This clonotype showed up many times. The chain has TRBV6-2 or TRBV6-3 and TRBJ1-4; D is unclear. The CDR3 loop spans 12 amino acids. Trimming removed 8 bases at V and 6 bases at J, with 10 bases between. Germline CDR1 MNHEY, CDR2 SVGEGT. CDR3 nucleotides: TGTGCCAGCCACGGACGGGATGAAAAACTGTTTTTT. Translated: CASHGRDEKLFF.

This clonotype turned up a few times. CDR3 residues: CATTGPGGYTF. Here the CDR3 DNA reads TGTGCCACCACCGGACCGGGTGGCTACACCTTC. V usage is TRBV2 and J usage is TRBJ1-2; D call uncertain. Germline V CDR1 and CDR2: SNHLY, FYNNEI. Trimming stripped 10 bases from V and 7 bases from J, with 13 bases between. The CDR3 extends over 11 amino acids.

A few counts support this clonotype. The chain joins TRBV20-1 to TRBJ1-1; the D gene is possibly TRBD1 (6 bases). The CDR3 has 14 residues. Trimming took off 2 bases at V and 4 bases at J, with 14 bases between the two ends. Germline assignment: CDR1 DFQATT and CDR2 SNEGSKA (reference sequence). This CDR3 is CSARIPGAPTEAFF. CDR3 nucleotides: TGCAGTGCTAGAATCCCGGGGGCGCCCACTGAAGCTTTCTTT.

At least ten counts were recorded for this clonotype. The rearrangement joins TRBV28 to TRBJ2-5; D tentatively reads TRBD1 or TRBD2 (5 bases each). The germline V gene encodes CDR1 MDHEN and CDR2 SYDVKM. Trimming left V 3 bases short and J 5 bases short, with 25 bases between. This CDR3 has 18 residues. Written as DNA, the CDR3 is TGTGCCAGCAGTTTCAGTCGGGGCGCCCCTAGGAAGGGGGAGACCCAGTACTTC. It yields the protein CASSFSRGAPRKGETQYF. The variable domain in full, with the rest retrieved from reference TRBV28 and TRBJ2-5, is DVKVTQSSRYLVKRTGEKVFLECVQDMDHENMFWYRQDPGLGLRLIYFSYDVKMKEKGDIPEGYSVSREKKERFSLILESASTNQTSMYLCASSFSRGAPRKGETQYFGPGTRLLVL.

CDR3 coding DNA: TGTGCCACCGTAATCCAAACAGCGAACACTGAAGCTTTCTTT. Encoded protein: CATVIQTANTEAFF. V and J are TRBV28 and TRBJ1-1; the D is unclear. With 10 bases removed from V and 1 base from J, the gap between germline ends came to 16 bases. CDR1 MDHEN and CDR2 SYDVKM come from the germline V gene. CDR3 size: 14 residues.

This clonotype appeared a few times. This sequence joins TRBV20-1 and TRBJ1-1; a weak D match, TRBD1 (6 bases). CDR3 size: 16 residues. The V end was cut by 0 bases, the J end by 4 bases, with 18 bases between. Germline V lookup: CDR1 DFQATT, CDR2 SNEGSKA (reference sequence). CDR3 bases: TGCAGTGCTAGAGATGTTCGCCCGGGGGCTGGCACTGAAGCTTTCTTT. Amino acid sequence: CSARDVRPGAGTEAFF.

The chain couples TRBV6-1 to TRBJ1-5, with a tentative D call TRBD1 (6 bases). Germline V CDR1 and CDR2: MNHNS, SASEGT. Trimming took off 6 bases at V and 3 bases at J, with 24 bases between the two ends. This CDR3 is built from 18 residues. Here the CDR3 DNA reads TGTGCCAGCAGCCGTCCCAAGTCGGGGGCCGATCCCAATCAGCCCCAGCATTTT. It specifies CASSRPKSGADPNQPQHF.

This clonotype showed up many times. This rearrangement joins TRBV20-1 to TRBJ1-1; D may be TRBD1 (5 bases). V lost 6 bases and J 1 base, leaving 9 bases between the germline ends. The CDR3 covers 12 residues. Germline-derived CDR1 and CDR2 are DFQATT and SNEGSKA (reference sequence). CDR3 coding DNA: TGCAGTGCCCCCGGACAGAACACTGAAGCTTTCTTT. It yields the protein CSAPGQNTEAFF.

This clonotype was seen repeatedly, ten times or more. This chain links TRBV18 with TRBJ2-3; D is unclear. The germline V and J ends were trimmed by 0 bases and 2 bases, with 6 bases remaining between them. CDR1 is KGHSH and CDR2 is LQKENI in the germline V gene. This CDR3 is 14 amino acids long. The CDR3, as DNA: TGTGCCAGCTCACCACCGGGCCCCACAGATACGCAGTATTTT. Amino acids: CASSPPGPTDTQYF.

This chain connects TRBV4-1 to TRBJ2-2; 10 positions match TRBD1. The CDR3 loop spans 18 amino acids. The ends lost 1 base at V and 0 bases at J; junction bases unmatched: 5. Germline V gene data show CDR1 as MGHRA and CDR2 as YSYEKL. The CDR3 reads CASSQGGDRGSNTGELFF. DNA for the CDR3: TGCGCCAGCAGCCAAGGGGGGGACAGGGGCTCGAACACCGGGGAGCTGTTTTTT.

A few counts support this clonotype. The genes are TRBV24-1 and TRBJ2-1, with D hard to call. CDR1 and CDR2 from the germline V gene are KGHDR and SFDVKD. Between the trimmed V and J ends, which lost 1 base and 4 bases, there was a span of 10 bases. The CDR3 spans 15 residues. CDR3 residues: CATSDLEDKYNEQFF. CDR3 bases: TGTGCCACCAGTGATTTAGAAGACAAGTACAATGAGCAGTTCTTC.

Many counts were recorded for this clonotype. V gene TRBV7-2 combines with J gene TRBJ1-1; D might be TRBD1 (5 bases). V shed 5 bases and J shed 0 bases, with 10 bases lying between them. The V gene's germline CDR1 is SGHTA and CDR2 FQGNSA. This CDR3 contains 14 residues. CDR3 region: CASSPRALNTEAFF. CDR3 nucleotides: TGTGCCAGCAGCCCCAGGGCCCTGAACACTGAAGCTTTCTTT.

This clonotype was seen ten or more times. CDR3 nucleotide sequence: TGCAGTGCTCTCCCCTTACTAGCGGGCATCTCCTACAATGAGCAGTTCTTC. It encodes CSALPLLAGISYNEQFF. This sequence joins TRBV20-1 and TRBJ2-1; 9 nucleotides match TRBD2. CDR3 length: 17 residues. The J segment lost 0 bases and the V segment lost 5 bases, leaving 11 bases of the junction unmatched. The germline V gene encodes CDR1 DFQATT and CDR2 SNEGSKA (reference sequence).

This clonotype was found many times. The rearrangement uses TRBV7-3 and TRBJ2-1; 7 bases map to TRBD2. The CDR3 runs 17 residues. Trimming removed 1 base from V and 2 bases from J; junction bases left unmatched: 8. The germline gives CDR1 SGHTA, CDR2 FQGTGA. The CDR3 bases are TGTGCCAGCAGCTTAAGGGAGGGCGGGGGAACCTACAATGAGCAGTTCTTC. Translated: CASSLREGGGTYNEQFF.

This clonotype was detected many times. One junction end disagrees with the germline gene, perhaps due to a read error. The V gene is TRBV20-1, the J gene TRBJ2-1; weak D call: TRBD2 (6 bases). CDR1 and CDR2 (germline): DFQATT, SNEGSKA (reference sequence). The CDR3 consists of 12 residues. As DNA, the CDR3 is TGCAGTGCTAGAGATGGGGGGAGCCGGGGCGTCTTC. Its translation: CSARDGGSRGVF.

In its sample, this clonotype was seen many times. This chain links TRBV5-5 with TRBJ2-1; possibly TRBD1 for D (6 bases). The germline V gene has CDR1 SGHKS and CDR2 YYEKEE (reference sequence). V lost 4 bases and J 5 bases, leaving 16 bases between the germline ends. The CDR3 runs to 15 residues. Written as DNA, the CDR3 is TGTGCCAGCAGCGCGACAAGGACAGTTGACAATGAGCAGTTCTTC. Translated: CASSATRTVDNEQFF.

This rearrangement joins TRBV5-1 to TRBJ1-4; unclear D gene. From germline, CDR1 is SGHRS and CDR2 YFSETQ. The CDR3 covers 12 residues. The V and J ends lost 0 bases and 9 bases respectively, with 6 bases between them. CDR3 residues: CASSLDRKKLFF. The CDR3 DNA reads TGCGCCAGCAGCTTGGACCGTAAAAAACTGTTTTTT.